This T cell receptor (beta chain) stems from a study of blood T cell repertoires in COVID-19. The CDR3 totals 18 residues. V lost 2 bases and J lost 4; bases outside the gene matches: 13. CDR1 is SGHTA and CDR2 is FQGNSA in the germline V gene. Clones were sequenced by immunoSEQ multiplex PCR, and TCRdb holds only the in-frame ones, with some missing. This table holds a few hundred thousand clones, about 90% found once. This clonotype originated in a man aged 18-30 years who had recovered from COVID-19. The sample was PBMCs or T cells enriched from blood (not recorded which). The gene calls are TRBV7-2 and TRBJ2-2, with TRBD2 matching over 7 bases. The CDR3: CASSLRWVGEGSTGELFF. The CDR3 DNA sequence: TGTGCCAGCAGCTTACGATGGGTGGGGGAGGGGTCCACCGGGGAGCTGTTTTTT.